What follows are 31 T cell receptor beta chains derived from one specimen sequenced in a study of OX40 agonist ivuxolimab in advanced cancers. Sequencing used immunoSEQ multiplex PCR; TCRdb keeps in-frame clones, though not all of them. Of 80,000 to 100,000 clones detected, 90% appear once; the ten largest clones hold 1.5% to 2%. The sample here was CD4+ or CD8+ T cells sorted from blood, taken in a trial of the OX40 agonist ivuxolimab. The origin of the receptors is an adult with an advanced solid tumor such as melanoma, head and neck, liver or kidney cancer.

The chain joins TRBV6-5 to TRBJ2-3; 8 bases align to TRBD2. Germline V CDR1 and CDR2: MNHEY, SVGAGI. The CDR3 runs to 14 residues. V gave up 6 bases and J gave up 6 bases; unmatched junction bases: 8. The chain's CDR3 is CASSAVAGSDTQYF. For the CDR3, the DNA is TGTGCCAGCAGCGCGGTAGCGGGATCGGATACGCAGTATTTT.

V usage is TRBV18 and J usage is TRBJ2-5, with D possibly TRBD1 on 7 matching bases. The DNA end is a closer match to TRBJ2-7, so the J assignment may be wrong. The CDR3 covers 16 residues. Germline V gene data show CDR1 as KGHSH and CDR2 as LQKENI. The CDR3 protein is CASSPQGVAASYEQYF. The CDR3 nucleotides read TGTGCCAGCTCACCCCAGGGGGTAGCGGCCTCCTACGAGCAGTACTTC.

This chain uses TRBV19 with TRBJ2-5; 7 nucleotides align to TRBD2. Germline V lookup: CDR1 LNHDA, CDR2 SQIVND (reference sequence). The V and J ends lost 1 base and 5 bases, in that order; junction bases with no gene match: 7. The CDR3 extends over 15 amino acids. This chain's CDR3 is CASSIGGTSVETQYF. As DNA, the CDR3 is TGTGCCAGTAGTATAGGGGGAACTAGCGTGGAGACCCAGTACTTC.

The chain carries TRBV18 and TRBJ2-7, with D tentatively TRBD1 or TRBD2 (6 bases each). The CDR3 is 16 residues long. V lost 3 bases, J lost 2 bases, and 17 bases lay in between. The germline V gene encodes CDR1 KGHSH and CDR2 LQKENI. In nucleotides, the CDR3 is TGTGCCAGCTCACCTCCGGGGGCGCAGACCCCCTACGAGCAGTACTTC. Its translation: CASSPPGAQTPYEQYF.

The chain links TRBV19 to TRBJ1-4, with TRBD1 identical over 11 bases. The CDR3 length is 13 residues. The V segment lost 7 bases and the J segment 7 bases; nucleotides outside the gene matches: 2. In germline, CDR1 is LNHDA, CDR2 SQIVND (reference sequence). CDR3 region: CASTGQGVEKLFF. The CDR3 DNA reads TGTGCCAGTACGGGACAGGGGGTTGAAAAACTGTTTTTT.

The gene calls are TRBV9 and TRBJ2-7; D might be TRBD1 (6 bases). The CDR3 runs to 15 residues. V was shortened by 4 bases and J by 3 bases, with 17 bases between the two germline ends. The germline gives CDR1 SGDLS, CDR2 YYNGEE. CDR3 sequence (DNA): TGTGCCAGCAGCACCTCCGACAGGCGCAACTACGAGCAGTACTTC. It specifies CASSTSDRRNYEQYF.

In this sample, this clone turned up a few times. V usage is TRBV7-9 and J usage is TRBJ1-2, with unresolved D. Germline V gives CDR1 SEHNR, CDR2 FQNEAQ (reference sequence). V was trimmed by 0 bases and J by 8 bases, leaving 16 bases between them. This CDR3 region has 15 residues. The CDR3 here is CASSLAEGTPAGYTF. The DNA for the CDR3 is TGTGCCAGCAGCTTAGCGGAGGGTACCCCGGCAGGCTACACCTTC. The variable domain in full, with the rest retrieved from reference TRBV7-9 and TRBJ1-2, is DTGVSQNPRHKITKRGQNVTFRCDPISEHNRLYWYRQTLGQGPEFLTYFQNEAQLEKSRLLSDRFSAERPKGSFSTLEIQRTEQGDSAMYLCASSLAEGTPAGYTFGSGTRLTVV.

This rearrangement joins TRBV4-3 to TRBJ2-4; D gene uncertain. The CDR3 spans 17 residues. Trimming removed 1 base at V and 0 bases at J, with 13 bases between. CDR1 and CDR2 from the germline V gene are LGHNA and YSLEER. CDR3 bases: TGCGCCAGCAGCCAAGCACCGGCGTTCTTAGCCAAAAACATTCAGTACTTC. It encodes CASSQAPAFLAKNIQYF.

The CDR3, as DNA: TGTGCCAGCAGCCGTGACTCGGGGGAGGGCTACACCTTC. Amino acid sequence: CASSRDSGEGYTF. The V call is TRBV4-2, the J call TRBJ1-2, with D possibly matching TRBD1 (5 bases). CDR3 size: 13 residues. V lost 4 bases and J lost 8, with 14 bases in between. CDR1 is LGHNA, CDR2 YNFKEQ, per germline.

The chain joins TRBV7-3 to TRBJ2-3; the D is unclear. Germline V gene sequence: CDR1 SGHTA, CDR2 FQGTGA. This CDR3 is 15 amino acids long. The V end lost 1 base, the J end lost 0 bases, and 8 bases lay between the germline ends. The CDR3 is CASSLMGGSTDTQYF. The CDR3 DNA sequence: TGTGCCAGCAGCTTAATGGGCGGTAGCACAGATACGCAGTATTTT.

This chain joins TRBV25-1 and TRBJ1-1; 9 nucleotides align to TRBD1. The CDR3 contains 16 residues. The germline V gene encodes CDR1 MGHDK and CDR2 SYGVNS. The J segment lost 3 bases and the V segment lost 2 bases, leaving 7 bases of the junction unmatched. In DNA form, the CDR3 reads TGTGCCAGCAGTGAAAGAGGGACAGGGCGATACACTGAAGCTTTCTTT. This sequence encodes CASSERGTGRYTEAFF.

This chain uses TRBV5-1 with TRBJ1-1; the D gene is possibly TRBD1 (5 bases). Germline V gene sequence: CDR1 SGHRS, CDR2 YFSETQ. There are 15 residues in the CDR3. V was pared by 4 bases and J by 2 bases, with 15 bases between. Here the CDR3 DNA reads TGCGCCAGCAGCCCCGGGGGGGGGATAAACACTGAAGCTTTCTTT. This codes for CASSPGGGINTEAFF.

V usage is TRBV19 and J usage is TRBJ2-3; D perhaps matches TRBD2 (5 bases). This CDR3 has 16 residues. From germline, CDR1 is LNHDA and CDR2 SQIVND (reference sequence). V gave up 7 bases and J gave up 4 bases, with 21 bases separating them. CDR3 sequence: CASNLALGDASDTQYF. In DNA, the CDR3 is TGTGCCAGTAACCTAGCCCTCGGAGACGCCTCAGATACGCAGTATTTT.

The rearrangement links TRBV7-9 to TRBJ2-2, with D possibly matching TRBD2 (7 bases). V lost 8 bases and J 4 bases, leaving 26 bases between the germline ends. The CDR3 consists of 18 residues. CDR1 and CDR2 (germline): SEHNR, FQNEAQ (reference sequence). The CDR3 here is CASGPLLGGVGGTGELFF. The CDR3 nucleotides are TGTGCCAGCGGGCCCCTTTTAGGGGGGGTCGGTGGCACCGGGGAGCTGTTTTTT.

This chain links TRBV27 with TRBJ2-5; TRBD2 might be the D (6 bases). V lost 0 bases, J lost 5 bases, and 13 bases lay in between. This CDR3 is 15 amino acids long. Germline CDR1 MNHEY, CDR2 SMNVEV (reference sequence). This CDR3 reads CASSLSGGAGETQYF. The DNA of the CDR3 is TGTGCCAGCAGTTTATCGGGCGGGGCCGGGGAGACCCAGTACTTC.

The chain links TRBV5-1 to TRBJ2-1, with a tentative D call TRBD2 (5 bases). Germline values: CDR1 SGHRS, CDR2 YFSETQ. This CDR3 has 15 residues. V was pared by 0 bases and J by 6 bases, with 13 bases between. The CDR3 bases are TGCGCCAGCAGCTTGGCGCTGGGAGCGAGCAATGAGCAGTTCTTC. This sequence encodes CASSLALGASNEQFF.

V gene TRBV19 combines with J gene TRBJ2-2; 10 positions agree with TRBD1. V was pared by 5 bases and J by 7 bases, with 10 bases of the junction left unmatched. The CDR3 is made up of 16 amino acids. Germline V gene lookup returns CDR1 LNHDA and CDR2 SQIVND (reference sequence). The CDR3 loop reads CASSPRTGGFFGELFF. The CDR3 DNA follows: TGTGCCAGTAGTCCCCGGACAGGGGGATTTTTCGGGGAGCTGTTTTTT.

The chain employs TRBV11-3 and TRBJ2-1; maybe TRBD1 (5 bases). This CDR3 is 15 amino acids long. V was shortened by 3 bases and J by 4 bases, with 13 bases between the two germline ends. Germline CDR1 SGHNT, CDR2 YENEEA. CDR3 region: CASSFPRAGYNEQFF. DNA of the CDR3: TGTGCCAGCAGCTTCCCTAGGGCAGGGTACAATGAGCAGTTCTTC.

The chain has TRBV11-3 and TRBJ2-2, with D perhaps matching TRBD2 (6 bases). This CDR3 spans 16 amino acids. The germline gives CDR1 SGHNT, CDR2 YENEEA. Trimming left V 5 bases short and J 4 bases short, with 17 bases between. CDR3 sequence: CASSPTGGVGTGELFF. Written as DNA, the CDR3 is TGTGCCAGCAGCCCCACGGGCGGGGTGGGCACCGGGGAGCTGTTTTTT.

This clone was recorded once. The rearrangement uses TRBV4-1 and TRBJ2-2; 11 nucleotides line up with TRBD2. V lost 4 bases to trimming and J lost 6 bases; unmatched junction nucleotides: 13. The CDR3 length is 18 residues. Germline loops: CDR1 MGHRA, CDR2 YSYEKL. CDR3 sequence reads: CASSRTGLAAPGAGELFF. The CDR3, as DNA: TGCGCCAGCAGCCGAACGGGACTAGCGGCTCCTGGGGCCGGGGAGCTGTTTTTT.

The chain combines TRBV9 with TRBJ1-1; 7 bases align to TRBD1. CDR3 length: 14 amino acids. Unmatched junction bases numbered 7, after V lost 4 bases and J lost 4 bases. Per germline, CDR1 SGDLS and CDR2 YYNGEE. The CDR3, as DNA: TGTGCCAGCAGCTCAGGGGGACAAGGCACTGAAGCTTTCTTT. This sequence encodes CASSSGGQGTEAFF.

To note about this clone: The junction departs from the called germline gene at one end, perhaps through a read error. The DNA of the CDR3 is TGTGCTAGCAGCTTAGGGGAGGACAATGAGCAGTTCTTC. Residues: CASSLGEDNEQFF. This chain connects TRBV7-7 to TRBJ2-1, with D perhaps matching TRBD2 (6 bases). The CDR3 loop spans 13 amino acids. Germline-derived CDR1 and CDR2 are SSHAT and FNYEAQ (reference sequence).

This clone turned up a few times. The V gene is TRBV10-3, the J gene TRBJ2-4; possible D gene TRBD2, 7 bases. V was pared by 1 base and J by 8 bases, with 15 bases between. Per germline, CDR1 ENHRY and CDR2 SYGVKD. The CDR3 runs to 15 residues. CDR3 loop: CAISEFVGGADIQYF. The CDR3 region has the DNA TGTGCCATCAGTGAGTTCGTTGGGGGGGCAGACATTCAGTACTTC.

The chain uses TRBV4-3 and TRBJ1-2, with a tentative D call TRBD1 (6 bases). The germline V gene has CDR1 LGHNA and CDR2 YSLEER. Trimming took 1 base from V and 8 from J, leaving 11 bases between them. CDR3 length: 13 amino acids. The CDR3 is CASSQGRGEGYTF. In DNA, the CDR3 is TGCGCCAGCAGCCAAGGAAGGGGGGAGGGCTACACCTTC.

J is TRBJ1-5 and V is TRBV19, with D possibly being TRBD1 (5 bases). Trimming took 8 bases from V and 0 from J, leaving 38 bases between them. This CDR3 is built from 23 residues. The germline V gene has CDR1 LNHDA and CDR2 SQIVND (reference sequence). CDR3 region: CASRGGLRFIGDRRNNSNQPQHF. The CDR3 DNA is TGTGCCAGTCGGGGTGGACTAAGATTTATAGGGGACCGAAGAAACAATAGCAATCAGCCCCAGCATTTT.

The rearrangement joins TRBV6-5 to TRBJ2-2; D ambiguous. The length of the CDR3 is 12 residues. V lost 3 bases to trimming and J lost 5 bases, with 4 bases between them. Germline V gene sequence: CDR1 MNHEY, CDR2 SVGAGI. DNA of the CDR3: TGTGCCAGCAGTTATGTTACCGGGGAGCTGTTTTTT. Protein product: CASSYVTGELFF.

The chain's CDR3 is CASTTSGGYNEQFF. The DNA for the CDR3 is TGTGCCAGCACAACTAGCGGGGGGTACAATGAGCAGTTCTTC. The J gene is TRBJ2-1, the V gene TRBV6-4; TRBD2 matches at 12 bases. The CDR3 is made up of 14 amino acids. Germline-derived CDR1 and CDR2 are MRHNA and SNTAGT. V was pared by 7 bases and J by 4 bases, with 2 bases of the junction left unmatched.

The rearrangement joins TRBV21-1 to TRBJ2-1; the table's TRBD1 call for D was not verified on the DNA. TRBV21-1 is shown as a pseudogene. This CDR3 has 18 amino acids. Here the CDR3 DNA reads TGTGCCAGCAGTTGGGACAGGGGCTACCTACCTTCTTCGAATGAGCAGTTCTTC. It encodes CASSWDRGYLPSSNEQFF.

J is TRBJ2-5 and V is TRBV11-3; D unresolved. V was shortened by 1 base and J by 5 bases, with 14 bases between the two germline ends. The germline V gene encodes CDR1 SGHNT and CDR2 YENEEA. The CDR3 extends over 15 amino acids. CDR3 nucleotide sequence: TGTGCCAGCAGCTTAGGGCAGGACCACGCTGAGACCCAGTACTTC. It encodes CASSLGQDHAETQYF.

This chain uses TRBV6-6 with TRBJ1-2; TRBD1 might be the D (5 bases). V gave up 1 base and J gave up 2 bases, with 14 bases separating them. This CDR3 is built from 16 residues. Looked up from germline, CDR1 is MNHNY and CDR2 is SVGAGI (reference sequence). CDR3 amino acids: CASSYFLAGTNYGYTF. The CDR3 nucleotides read TGTGCCAGCAGTTACTTTTTGGCGGGGACCAACTATGGCTACACCTTC.

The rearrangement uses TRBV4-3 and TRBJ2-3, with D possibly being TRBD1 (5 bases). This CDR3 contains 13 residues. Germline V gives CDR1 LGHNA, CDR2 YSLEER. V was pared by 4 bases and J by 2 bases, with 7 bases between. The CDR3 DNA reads TGCGCCAGCAGCCGACAGAACACAGATACGCAGTATTTT. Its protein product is CASSRQNTDTQYF.